This record concerns one T cell receptor (beta chain) sequence. These data come from a study of blood T cell repertoires in COVID-19. About the study: COVID-19 samples from acute and convalescent phases originated in the United States, Italy and Spain.

The CDR3 is made up of 15 amino acids. CDR1 and CDR2 from the germline V gene are SNHLY and FYNNEI. The trim removed 6 bases at V and 3 bases at J, leaving 8 bases unmatched. TCRdb's copy holds only in-frame clones and misses some; the assay was immunoSEQ multiplex PCR. The repertoire consists of about 480,000 clones, with roughly nine tenths occurring once and the leading ten covering roughly 8%. The sequence derives from a woman between 50 and 59 years old with COVID-19, enrolled during active disease. The J gene is TRBJ2-7, the V gene TRBV2, with 10 bases aligning to TRBD1. The sample taken for sequencing was peripheral blood. The DNA for the CDR3 is TGTGCCAGCAGCTCGCGAGGGACAGGGGTCTACGAGCAGTACTTC. Encoded protein: CASSSRGTGVYEQYF. Variable domain in full (rest from reference TRBV2 and TRBJ2-7): EPEVTQTPSHQVTQMGQEVILRCVPISNHLYFYWYRQILGQKVEFLVSFYNNEISEKSEIFDDQFSVERPDGSNFTLKIRSTKLEDSAMYFCASSSRGTGVYEQYFGPGTRLTVT.